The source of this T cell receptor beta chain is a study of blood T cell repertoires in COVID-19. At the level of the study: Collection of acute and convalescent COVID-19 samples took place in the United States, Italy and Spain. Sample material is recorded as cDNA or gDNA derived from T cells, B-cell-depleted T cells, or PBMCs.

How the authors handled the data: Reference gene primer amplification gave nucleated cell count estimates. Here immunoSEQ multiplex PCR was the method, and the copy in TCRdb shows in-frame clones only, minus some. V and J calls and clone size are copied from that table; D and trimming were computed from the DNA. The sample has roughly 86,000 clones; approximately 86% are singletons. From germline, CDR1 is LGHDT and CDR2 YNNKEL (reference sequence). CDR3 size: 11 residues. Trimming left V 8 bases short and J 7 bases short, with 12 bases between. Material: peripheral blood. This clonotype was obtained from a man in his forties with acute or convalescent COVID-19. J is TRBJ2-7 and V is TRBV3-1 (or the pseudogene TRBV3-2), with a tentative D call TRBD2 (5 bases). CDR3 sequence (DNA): TGTGCCAGCTCGGACCCGGGGGAGCAGTACTTC. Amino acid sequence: CASSDPGEQYF.